This T cell receptor beta chain is drawn from a study of cytomegalovirus exposure and HLA in healthy donors. V was clipped by 6 bases and J by 5 bases; unmatched bases: 4. The CDR3 spans 14 residues. CDR1 is ENHRY, CDR2 SYGVKD, per germline. The PCR was carried out with 60 Vbeta primers and 13 Jbeta primers. TCRdb keeps only in-frame clones here, not all; method: immunoSEQ multiplex PCR. The sample records approximately 76,000 clones, 65% to 75% being singletons. The sample consisted of PBMCs. This receptor was obtained from a woman aged 40 to 50 in good health and CMV-seropositive. This sequence joins TRBV10-3 and TRBJ1-5; 10 bases map to TRBD1. The DNA of the CDR3 is TGTGCCATCAGCGAGACAGGGGGCGATCAGCCCCAGCATTTT. This translates into CAISETGGDQPQHF.